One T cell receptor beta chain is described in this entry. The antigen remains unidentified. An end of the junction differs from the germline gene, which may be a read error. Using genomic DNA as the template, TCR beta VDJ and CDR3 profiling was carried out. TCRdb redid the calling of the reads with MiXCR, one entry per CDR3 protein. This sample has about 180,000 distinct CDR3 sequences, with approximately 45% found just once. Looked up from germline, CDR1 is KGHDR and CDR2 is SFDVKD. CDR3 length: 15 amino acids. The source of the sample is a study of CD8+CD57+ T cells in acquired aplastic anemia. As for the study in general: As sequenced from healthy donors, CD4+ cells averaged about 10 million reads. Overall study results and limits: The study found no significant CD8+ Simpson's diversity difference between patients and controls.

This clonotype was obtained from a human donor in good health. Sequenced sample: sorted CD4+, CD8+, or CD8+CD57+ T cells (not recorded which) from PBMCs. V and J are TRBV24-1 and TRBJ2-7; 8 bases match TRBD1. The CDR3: CAASAAGGKDYEQHF. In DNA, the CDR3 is TGTGCCGCCTCTGCTGCAGGGGGCAAAGACTACGAGCAGCACTTC.